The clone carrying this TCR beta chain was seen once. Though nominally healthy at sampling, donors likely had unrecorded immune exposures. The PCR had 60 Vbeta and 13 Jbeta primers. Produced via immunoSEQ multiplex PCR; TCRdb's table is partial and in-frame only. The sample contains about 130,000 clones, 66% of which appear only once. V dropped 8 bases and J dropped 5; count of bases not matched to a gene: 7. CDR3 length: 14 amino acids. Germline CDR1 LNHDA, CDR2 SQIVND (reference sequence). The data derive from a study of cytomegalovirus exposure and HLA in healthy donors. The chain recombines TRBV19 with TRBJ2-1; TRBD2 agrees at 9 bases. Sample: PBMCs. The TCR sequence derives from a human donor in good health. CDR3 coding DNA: TGTGCCAGTGATGTAGCGGGGGCGAACAATGAGCAGTTCTTC. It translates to CASDVAGANNEQFF. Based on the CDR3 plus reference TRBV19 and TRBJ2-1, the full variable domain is DGGITQSPKYLFRKEGQNVTLSCEQNLNHDAMYWYRQDPGQGLRLIYYSQIVNDFQKGDIAEGYSVSREKKESFPLTVTSAQKNPTAFYLCASDVAGANNEQFFGPGTRLTVL.